The clone carrying this T cell receptor beta chain was observed at least ten times. Enrolment of Seattle patients took place during active infection, and they were followed longitudinally. Methods used by the authors: Researchers report that nucleated cell counts were estimated from reference gene primer amplification. Repertoires were generated with immunoSEQ multiplex PCR, while TCRdb's copy carries only in-frame clones and drops some. V and J calls and clone size come straight from that table; D and trimming were deduced from the DNA. The sample contains over 150,000 clones, roughly 84% of which appear only once. These data are taken from a study of blood T cell repertoires in COVID-19. Study-wide background: Sites in the United States, Italy and Spain provided acute and convalescent COVID-19 samples. Nucleic acid was either cDNA or gDNA, and it came from T cells, B-cell-depleted T cells, or PBMCs.

The CDR3 loop spans 15 amino acids. Trimming shortened V by 2 bases and J by 8 bases, and 16 bases separated the two germline ends. The germline CDR1 and CDR2 sequences are MNHEY and SMNVEV (reference sequence). This chain joins TRBV27 and TRBJ1-3; D possibly corresponds to TRBD1 (5 bases). Material: peripheral blood. The TCR originated in a woman aged 40 to 49 with COVID-19, enrolled during active disease. CDR3 nucleotides: TGTGCCAGCAGTTTAGGTCTGCAGGGTGGGGACACCATATATTTT. Its protein is CASSLGLQGGDTIYF.